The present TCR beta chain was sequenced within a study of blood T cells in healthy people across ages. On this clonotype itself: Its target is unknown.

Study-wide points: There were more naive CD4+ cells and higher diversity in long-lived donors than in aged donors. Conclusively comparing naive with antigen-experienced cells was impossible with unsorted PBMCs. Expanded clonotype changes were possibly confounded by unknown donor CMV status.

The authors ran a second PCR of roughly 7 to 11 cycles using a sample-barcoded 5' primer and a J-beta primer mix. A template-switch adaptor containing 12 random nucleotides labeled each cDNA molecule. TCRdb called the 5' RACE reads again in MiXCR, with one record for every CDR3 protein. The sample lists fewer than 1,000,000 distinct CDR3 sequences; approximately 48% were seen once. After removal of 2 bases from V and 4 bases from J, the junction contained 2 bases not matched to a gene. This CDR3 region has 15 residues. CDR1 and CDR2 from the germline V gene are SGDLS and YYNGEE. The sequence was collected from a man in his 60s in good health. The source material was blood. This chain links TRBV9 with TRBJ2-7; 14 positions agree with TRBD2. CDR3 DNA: TGTGCCAGCAGCGTGACTAGCGGGGGGGATTACGAGCAGTACTTC. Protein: CASSVTSGGDYEQYF. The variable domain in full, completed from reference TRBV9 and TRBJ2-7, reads DSGVTQTPKHLITATGQRVTLRCSPRSGDLSVYWYQQSLDQGLQFLIQYYNGEERAKGNILERFSAQQFPDLHSELNLSSLELGDSALYFCASSVTSGGDYEQYFGPGTRLTVT.